The rows below give T cell receptor beta chains drawn from one sample of a study of CD8 T cells in Susac syndrome. TCRdb re-called the immunoSEQ multiplex PCR reads with MiXCR, one entry per CDR3 protein. The data hold 180,000 or so distinct CDR3 sequences, with about 95% observed a single time. The sequencing input was CD4+ T cells from PBMCs. The receptors were gathered from a human donor in good health. CDR3s include the opening cysteine and the closing phenylalanine or tryptophan. D genes are given only for firm matches. The size entry is marked missing in some rows and otherwise reads once, few, many or a size class.

>TRBJ2-2|NA|TRBV5-1|NA
CASSLVGTGELFF
TGCGCCAGCAGCTTGGTTGGCACCGGGGAGCTGTTTTTT
>TRBJ2-5|NA|TRBV18|NA
CASSPGDQETQYF
TGTGCCAGCTCACCAGGGGATCAAGAGACCCAGTACTTC
>TRBJ2-1|NA|TRBV4-3|NA
CASSQVIRREQFF
TGCGCCAGCAGCCAAGTGATTAGGAGGGAGCAGTTCTTC
>TRBJ2-7|once|TRBV27|NA
CASSSGWEQYF
TGTGCCAGCAGTTCCGGCTGGGAGCAGTACTTC
>TRBJ1-4|once|TRBV7-9|NA
CASSLGGGAEKLFF
TGTGCCAGCAGCTTAGGAGGCGGAGCTGAAAAACTGTTTTTT
>TRBJ2-5|NA|TRBV5-1|NA
CASSLGLKMYRGGETQYF
TGCGCCAGCAGCTTGGGCCTCAAGATGTACAGGGGAGGAGAGACCCAGTACTTC
>TRBJ2-1|NA|TRBV18|TRBD2
CASSPGLAGYNEQFF
TGTGCCAGCTCACCGGGACTAGCGGGCTACAATGAGCAGTTCTTC
>TRBJ1-5|NA|TRBV10-3|NA
CAISDGRDQPQHF
TGTGCCATCAGTGACGGGAGGGATCAGCCCCAGCATTTT
>TRBJ2-4|NA|TRBV20-1|NA
CSARGLRNIQYF
TGCAGTGCTAGAGGGTTACGGAACATTCAGTACTTC
>TRBJ2-7|NA|TRBV29-1|TRBD2
CSAGLAGGGEQYF
TGCAGCGCCGGACTAGCGGGAGGGGGCGAGCAGTACTTC
>TRBJ1-1|once|TRBV19|NA
CASRTAMNTEAFF
TGTGCCAGTCGGACAGCGATGAACACTGAAGCTTTCTTT
>TRBJ2-3|NA|TRBV9|NA
CASSVGSRTDTQYF
TGTGCCAGCAGCGTAGGATCGAGGACAGATACGCAGTATTTT
>TRBJ2-7|NA|TRBV20-1|NA
CSARRLYEQYF
TGCAGTGCTAGGCGGCTCTACGAGCAGTACTTC
>TRBJ2-5|NA|TRBV28|TRBD2
CASSWAGVGQETQYF
TGTGCCAGCAGTTGGGCGGGAGTGGGCCAAGAGACCCAGTACTTC
>TRBJ2-5|NA|TRBV30|NA
CAWSVRETQYF
TGTGCCTGGAGTGTCAGAGAGACCCAGTACTTC
>TRBJ1-2|NA|TRBV29-1|NA
CSVEKGGDYTF
TGCAGCGTTGAAAAAGGGGGGGACTACACCTTC
>TRBJ2-2|NA|TRBV2|NA
CASRDLGNTGELFF
TGTGCCAGCAGGGATCTAGGAAATACCGGGGAGCTGTTTTTT
>TRBJ2-7|NA|TRBV29-1|NA
CSVEDGSYEQYF
TGCAGCGTAGAAGACGGCTCCTACGAGCAGTACTTC
>TRBJ1-5|NA|TRBV4-3|NA
CASSQGNGNQPQHF
TGCGCCAGCAGCCAAGGTAATGGCAATCAGCCCCAGCATTTT
>TRBJ1-5|NA|TRBV28|NA
CASSFIGMGQPQHF
TGTGCCAGCAGTTTTATTGGAATGGGTCAGCCCCAGCATTTT
>TRBJ1-5|NA|TRBV29-1|NA
CSVGGSLYQPQHF
TGCAGCGTTGGAGGATCGTTATATCAGCCCCAGCATTTT
>TRBJ2-2|NA|TRBV28|NA
CASSERGGELFF
TGTGCCAGCAGTGAGAGGGGCGGGGAGCTGTTTTTT
>TRBJ2-3|NA|TRBV20-1|NA
CSATREFSTDTQYF
TGCAGTGCTACACGGGAGTTCAGCACAGATACGCAGTATTTT
>TRBJ2-7|NA|TRBV28|TRBD2
CASSPVTSGSLEQYF
TGTGCCAGCAGCCCCGTTACGAGCGGGAGTCTAGAGCAGTACTTC
>TRBJ1-1|NA|TRBV29-1|TRBD1
CSVEDRGRGTEAFF
TGCAGCGTTGAGGACAGGGGGAGGGGCACTGAAGCTTTCTTT
>TRBJ2-7|NA|TRBV6-2/TRBV6-3|TRBD2
CASSSLSGSDEQYF
TGTGCCAGCAGTTCCCTTAGCGGGAGCGACGAGCAGTACTTC
>TRBJ2-7|NA|TRBV28|TRBD1
CASSPSTGMAYEQYF
TGTGCCAGCAGTCCTTCGACAGGGATGGCCTACGAGCAGTACTTC
>TRBJ2-5|NA|TRBV9|NA
CASSVGAANGQETQYF
TGTGCCAGCAGCGTAGGGGCAGCGAATGGACAAGAGACCCAGTACTTC
>TRBJ1-2|NA|TRBV15|NA
CATSREVAIYDGYTF
TGTGCCACCAGCAGAGAGGTTGCGATATATGATGGCTACACCTTC
>TRBJ2-5|NA|TRBV12-3/TRBV12-4|TRBD2
CASTPLGTSGETQYF
TGTGCCAGCACCCCCCTGGGGACTAGCGGAGAGACCCAGTACTTC
>TRBJ2-1|NA|TRBV29-1|TRBD1
CSAGTGGNNEQFF
TGCAGCGCCGGGACAGGGGGAAACAATGAGCAGTTCTTC
>TRBJ1-5|NA|TRBV20-1|NA
CSASTTPPTQPQHF
TGCAGTGCTAGTACGACCCCCCCGACTCAGCCCCAGCATTTT
>TRBJ2-4|few|TRBV7-2|NA
CASSLEGGIQYF
TGTGCCAGCAGCTTAGAAGGGGGCATTCAGTACTTC
>TRBJ1-2|NA|TRBV28|NA
CASSLGVGAFGYTF
TGTGCCAGCAGTTTGGGGGTTGGAGCGTTTGGCTACACCTTC
>TRBJ2-7|NA|TRBV6-5|NA
CASSPEVVSYEQYF
TGTGCCAGCAGCCCAGAGGTCGTCTCCTACGAGCAGTACTTC
>TRBJ2-4|NA|TRBV14|NA
CASSRGSLRDIQYF
TGTGCCAGCAGCCGTGGGAGTCTTAGGGACATTCAGTACTTC
>TRBJ1-2|NA|TRBV4-3|TRBD1
CASSQDAVGDRAYGYTF
TGCGCCAGCAGCCAAGATGCGGTAGGAGACAGGGCCTATGGCTACACCTTC
>TRBJ2-1|NA|TRBV7-2|NA
CASTPRRGGNYNEQFF
TGTGCCAGCACCCCCCGGCGGGGCGGGAACTACAATGAGCAGTTCTTC
>TRBJ2-6|NA|TRBV20-1|NA
CSAGRDSGANVLTF
TGCAGTGCTGGTCGGGACTCTGGGGCCAACGTCCTGACTTTC
>TRBJ2-3|NA|TRBV20-1|NA
CSAGRREWQYF
TGCAGTGCTGGTAGACGGGAATGGCAGTATTTT
>TRBJ1-3|NA|TRBV13|NA
CASSLGTGRVNTIYF
TGTGCCAGCAGCTTAGGCACAGGGAGGGTAAACACCATATATTTT
>TRBJ2-7|NA|TRBV25-1|TRBD1
CASSVDRVPYEQYF
TGTGCCAGCAGTGTAGACAGGGTCCCCTACGAGCAGTACTTC
>TRBJ1-2|NA|TRBV20-1|NA
CSAQQTREQGANF
TGCAGTGCCCAACAAACAAGAGAACAGGGTGCCAACTTC
>TRBJ1-5|NA|TRBV20-1|TRBD1
CSARDREGNQPQHF
TGCAGTGCTAGGGACAGGGAGGGCAATCAGCCCCAGCATTTT